This T cell receptor beta chain comes out of a study of tissue T cells after allogeneic stem cell transplantation. Study results and limitations: Shared clones across patients were few; motif clustering revealed tissue-specific shared signatures.

Assay used: immunoSEQ multiplex PCR; TCRdb lists only in-frame clones, some missing. The sample shows over 2,500 clones, about half of them seen only once. Details on this clone: Antigen: not known. At one end the junction does not follow the germline gene, possibly because of a read error. Gene and germline names: mouse. The DNA ends 1 residue before the CDR3 does, and the rest of the CDR3 is filled in from the germline J gene.

Noted time point: mouse harvest day 14 after allogeneic transplant. Tail vein injection delivered 10^7 T-cell-depleted bone marrow cells and 10^6 splenic CD5+ T cells. The CDR3 is made up of 15 amino acids. Germline assignment: CDR1 NNHNN and CDR2 SYGAGS (reference sequence). The genes are TRBV13-2 and TRBJ2-7, with 10 bases identical to TRBD2. Sequenced: gut tissue. This sequence was found in a female BALB/c mouse given C57BL/6 T cells with graft-versus-host disease after an allogeneic hematopoietic cell transplant. CDR3 loop: CASSDSGGAHGEQYF. The sequenced part of the CDR3 DNA is TGTGCCAGCAGTGATTCTGGGGGGGCGCATGGGGAACAGTAC.